The clone carrying this T cell receptor beta chain was observed a handful of times. The antigen is not known. J lost 6 bases, V lost 1 base, and 6 bases had no gene match. The germline V gene encodes CDR1 SEHNR and CDR2 FQNEAQ (reference sequence). The CDR3 consists of 14 residues. The record originates from a study of CD8 T cells in ankylosing spondylitis. Study observations and caveats: Disease-linked clones displayed a CD8+ phenotype and appeared relatively rarely in peripheral blood. Seven to nine highly homologous variants made up a TCR beta motif, and this motif appeared characteristic of ankylosing spondylitis blood. Several of the motif variants were reported before in synovial fluid and blood from reactive arthritis. There was reportedly significant enrichment of clones that were disease-linked in matched ankylosing spondylitis synovial fluid.

A quantitative 5'-RACE method, one with molecular barcodes, was used to make TCR beta libraries. TCRdb processed the 5' RACE reads anew with MiXCR; each CDR3 protein has one entry. The table lists around 390,000 distinct CDR3 sequences, about 22% of them singletons. This clonotype was obtained from a male donor with ankylosing spondylitis. The rearrangement links TRBV7-9 to TRBJ2-7; 7 nucleotides agree with TRBD2. Source material: blood, either unsorted or a sorted T cell fraction (not recorded which). The CDR3 loop reads CASSLVAGVPEQYF. The CDR3, as DNA: TGTGCCAGCAGCTTAGTTGCGGGGGTTCCCGAGCAGTACTTC.